This T cell receptor (beta chain) was obtained from a study of beta chain features in type 1 diabetes. TCRB transcripts that were expressed got sequenced, as all of the isolated RNA had been reverse transcribed. Profiling relied on immunoSEQ multiplex PCR, and the TCRdb table lists in-frame clones only, not all of them. Of 900,000 or so clones in the sample, 15% to 20% are singletons; the top ten hold 0.02% to 0.03%. A sort by CD45RO/CCR7/CD25/CD127/CD95/CD27 yielded CD4+ naive, central memory, regulatory and stem cell-like memory cells. The sequenced sample was naive CD4+ T cells from blood. The receptor's source is a woman between 18 and 29 years old in good health.

CDR3 in amino acids: CASSLVGGLAVTGELFF. DNA of the CDR3: TGTGCCAGCAGCTTAGTTGGGGGACTAGCGGTAACCGGGGAGCTGTTTTTT. V is TRBV7-2 and J is TRBJ2-2, with TRBD2 identical over 11 bases. This CDR3 contains 17 residues. Trimming cost V 1 base and J 5 bases; bases outside gene matches: 6. Germline CDR1 reads SGHTA; CDR2 reads FQGNSA.